This is a list of T cell receptor beta chains from one sample in a study of T cell repertoires in cytomegalovirus infection. TCRdb re-analysed the reads in MiXCR, keeping a single row per CDR3 protein. The profile covers approximately 500,000 distinct CDR3 sequences, with roughly 10% appearing a single time and 9.5% to 13% taken by the ten largest. Sequencing input: PBMCs. The origin of the receptors is a human donor in good health (CMV status not recorded). Some clones in this sample may be carry-over from other donors' samples. Both conserved end residues are part of each CDR3. The D gene is left open where the match is weak. Clone size is shown for a subset of rows, as once, few, many or a class of expanded clone.

many,TRBJ2-3,TRBD2,TRBV10-3,TGTGCCATCAGTGCCGGGGGGATAGGCCGTGAGATTGATACGCAGTATTTT,CAISAGGIGREIDTQYF
.,TRBJ2-3,TRBD1,TRBV7-7,TGTGCTAGCAGCGCACGACAGGGAGATACGCAGTATTTT,CASSARQGDTQYF
few,TRBJ2-1,TRBD2,TRBV11-2,TGTGCCAGCAGCCCTGCTAGCGGGAGGGCATACAATGAGCAGTTCTTC,CASSPASGRAYNEQFF
.,TRBJ1-5,.,TRBV19,TGTGCCAGTAGTTCGCAGGGGATCAGTCAGCCCCAGCATTTT,CASSSQGISQPQHF
many,TRBJ1-5,TRBD1,TRBV19,TGTGCCAGTAGTATGGGGACAGATCAGCCCCAGCATTTT,CASSMGTDQPQHF
.,TRBJ2-5,.,TRBV20-1,TGCAGTGCTAGAGATCAGGGGGAGACCCAGTACTTC,CSARDQGETQYF
.,TRBJ2-1,TRBD2,TRBV28,TGTGCCAGCACCATGACTAGCGGCAATGAGCAGTTCTTC,CASTMTSGNEQFF
few,TRBJ2-7,.,TRBV10-3,TGTGCCATCAGTGAAAGGGACAAGCAGTACTTC,CAISERDKQYF
many,TRBJ2-3,TRBD2,TRBV7-6,TGTGCCAGCAGCTTATCGGGAGGATCAGATACGCAGTATTTT,CASSLSGGSDTQYF
many,TRBJ2-5,.,TRBV12-3/TRBV12-4,TGTGCCAGCAGTTTGGGGCGGGACGGGACCCAGTACTTC,CASSLGRDGTQYF
many,TRBJ2-1,TRBD2,TRBV2,TGTGCCAGCAGTGGACTAGCGGGAGCCCGGGATGAGCAGTTCTTC,CASSGLAGARDEQFF
many,TRBJ1-6,.,TRBV11-2,TGTGCCAGCAGCCTCGGGGGGGCAAATAATTCACCCCTCCACTTT,CASSLGGANNSPLHF
many,TRBJ1-2,.,TRBV28,TGTGCCAGCAACCCAGGGCACAACTATGGCTACACCTTC,CASNPGHNYGYTF
many,TRBJ2-3,.,TRBV27,TGTGCCAGCAGCAGCCATAGCGGAAGCACAGATACGCAGTATTTT,CASSSHSGSTDTQYF
.,TRBJ1-1,.,TRBV29-1,TGCAGCGTAAAACGGACGGTGATGAACACTGAAGCTTTCTTT,CSVKRTVMNTEAFF
many,TRBJ2-2,.,TRBV18,TGTGCCAGCTCACCAAGGCAGGACGTAACCGGGGAGCTGTTTTTT,CASSPRQDVTGELFF
.,TRBJ1-6,.,TRBV25-1,TGTGCCAGCAGTGAATATTCGTCACCCCTCCACTTT,CASSEYSSPLHF
few,TRBJ1-2,.,TRBV28,TGTGCCAGCAGTTCCGCCTCGGGGGACTATGGCTACACCTTC,CASSSASGDYGYTF
few,TRBJ2-5,TRBD2,TRBV4-2,TGTGCCAGCAGCCAATACGCGGGGGTCCAAGAGACCCAGTACTTC,CASSQYAGVQETQYF
many,TRBJ2-1,.,TRBV7-8,TGTGCCAGCAGTACATACCCCGGGACACGCTTATACAATGAGCAGTTCTTC,CASSTYPGTRLYNEQFF
few,TRBJ2-6,.,TRBV24-1,TGTGCCACCAGTGCCACGACCATCTCTGGGGCCAACGTCCTGACTTTC,CATSATTISGANVLTF
many,TRBJ2-5,TRBD2,TRBV7-9,TGTGCCAGCGGTTCTAGCGGTACCCAAGAGACCCAGTACTTC,CASGSSGTQETQYF